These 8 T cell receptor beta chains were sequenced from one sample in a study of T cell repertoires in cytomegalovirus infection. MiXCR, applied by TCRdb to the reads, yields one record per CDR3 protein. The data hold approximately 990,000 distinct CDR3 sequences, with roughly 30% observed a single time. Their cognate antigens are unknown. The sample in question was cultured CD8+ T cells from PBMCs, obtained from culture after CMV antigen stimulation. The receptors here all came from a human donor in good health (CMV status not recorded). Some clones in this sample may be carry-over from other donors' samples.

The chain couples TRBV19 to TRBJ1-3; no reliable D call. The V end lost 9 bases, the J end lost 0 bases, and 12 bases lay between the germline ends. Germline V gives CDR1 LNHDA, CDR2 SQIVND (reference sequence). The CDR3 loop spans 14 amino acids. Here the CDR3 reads CASRGGDSGNTIYF. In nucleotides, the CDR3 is TGTGCCAGCCGGGGAGGTGACTCTGGAAACACCATATATTTT. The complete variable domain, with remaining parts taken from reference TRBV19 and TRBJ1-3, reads DGGITQSPKYLFRKEGQNVTLSCEQNLNHDAMYWYRQDPGQGLRLIYYSQIVNDFQKGDIAEGYSVSREKKESFPLTVTSAQKNPTAFYLCASRGGDSGNTIYFGEGSWLTVV.

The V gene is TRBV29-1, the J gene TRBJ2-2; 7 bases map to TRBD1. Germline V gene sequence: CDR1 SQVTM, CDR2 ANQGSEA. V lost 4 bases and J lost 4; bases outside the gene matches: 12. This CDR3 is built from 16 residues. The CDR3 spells CSVVPGGRFSTGELFF. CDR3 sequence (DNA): TGCAGCGTTGTCCCAGGGGGAAGGTTTAGCACCGGGGAGCTGTTTTTT.

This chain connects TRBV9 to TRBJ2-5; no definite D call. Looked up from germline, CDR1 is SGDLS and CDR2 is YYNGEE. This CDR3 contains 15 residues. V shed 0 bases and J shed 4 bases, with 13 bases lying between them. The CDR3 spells CASSVEPTRSETQYF. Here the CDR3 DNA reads TGTGCCAGCAGCGTAGAACCTACTCGCTCAGAGACCCAGTACTTC.

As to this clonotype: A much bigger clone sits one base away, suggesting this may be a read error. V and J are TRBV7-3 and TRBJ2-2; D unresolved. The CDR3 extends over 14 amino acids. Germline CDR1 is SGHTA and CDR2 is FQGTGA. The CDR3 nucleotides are TGTGTCAGCAGCGTCCTTGGAAGCACCGGGGAGCTGTTTTTT. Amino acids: CVSSVLGSTGELFF. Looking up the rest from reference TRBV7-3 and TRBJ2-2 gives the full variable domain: GAGVSQTPSNKVTEKGKYVELRCDPISGHTALYWYRQSLGQGPEFLIYFQGTGAADDSGLPNDRFFAVRPEGSVSTLKIQRTERGDSAVYLCVSSVLGSTGELFFGEGSRLTVL.

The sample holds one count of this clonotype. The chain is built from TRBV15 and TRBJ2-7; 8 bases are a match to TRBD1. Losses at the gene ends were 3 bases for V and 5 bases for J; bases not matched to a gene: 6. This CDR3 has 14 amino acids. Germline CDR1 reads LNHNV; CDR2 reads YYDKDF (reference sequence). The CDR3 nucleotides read TGTGCCACCAGCAGCGGACAGGGTATACACGAGCAGTACTTC. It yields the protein CATSSGQGIHEQYF. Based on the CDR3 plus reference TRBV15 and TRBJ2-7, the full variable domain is DAMVIQNPRYQVTQFGKPVTLSCSQTLNHNVMYWYQQKSSQAPKLLFHYYDKDFNNEADTPDNFQSRRPNTSFCFLDIRSPGLGDTAMYLCATSSGQGIHEQYFGPGTRLTVT.

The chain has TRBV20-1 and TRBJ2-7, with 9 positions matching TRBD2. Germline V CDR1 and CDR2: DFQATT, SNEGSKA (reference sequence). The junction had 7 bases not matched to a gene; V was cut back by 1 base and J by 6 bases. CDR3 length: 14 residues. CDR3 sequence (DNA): TGCAGTGCTAGAGTGAAAGGGACTAGCACCGAGCAGTACGTC. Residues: CSARVKGTSTEQYV.

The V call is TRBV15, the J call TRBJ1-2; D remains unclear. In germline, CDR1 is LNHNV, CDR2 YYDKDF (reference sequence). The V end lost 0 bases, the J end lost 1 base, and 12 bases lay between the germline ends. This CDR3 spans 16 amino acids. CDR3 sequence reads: CATSRDLGRINYGYTF. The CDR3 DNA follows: TGTGCCACCAGCAGAGATCTGGGTCGGATTAACTATGGCTACACCTTC.

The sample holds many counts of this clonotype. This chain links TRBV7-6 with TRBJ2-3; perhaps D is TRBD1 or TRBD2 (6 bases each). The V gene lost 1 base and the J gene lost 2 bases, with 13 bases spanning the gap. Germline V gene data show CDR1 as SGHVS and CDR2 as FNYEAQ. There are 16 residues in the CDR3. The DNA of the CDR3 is TGTGCCAGCAGCTTAGTGATAGGGGGGCCCACAGATACGCAGTATTTT. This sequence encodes CASSLVIGGPTDTQYF.